This T cell receptor beta chain was captured by sequencing in a study of T cell repertoires in Merkel cell carcinoma (dated by TCRdb to between 2018 and 2021). The study in broad terms: Patients who had received intralesional immunotherapy or systemic immune checkpoint blockade prior to the biopsy were excluded. MCPyV-specific clonotypes were first defined by tetramer sorting, cloning and paired TCR sequencing of expanded tumor-infiltrating lymphocytes. Inclusion required a diagnosis of MCPyV-positive Merkel cell carcinoma and successful in vitro expansion of tumor-infiltrating lymphocytes.

The CDR3 numbers 13 residues from cysteine through phenylalanine. Only the CDR3 portion is preserved as DNA: 39 bases, with reading frame beginning at the first base. The junction shows trimming of 5 bases on V and 6 bases on J, plus 10 bases between the germline ends. Looking up the germline V gene (reference sequence) yields CDR1 LNHNV and CDR2 YYDKDF. This clone is medium-sized (0.01 to 0.1%) in terms of sample share. The target of this receptor is not known. Base quality data are lacking; no much larger clone is found one base away. Every study subject tested positive for serum antibodies to T-antigen and had biopsy-confirmed Merkel cell carcinoma that was MCPyV-positive. Genomic DNA was extracted from five or six adjacent 10-micron frozen tumor sections without cell sorting or culture. Tumor biopsy tissue of roughly 5 x 5 x 5 mm was frozen in optimal cutting temperature compound. In the frozen biopsy, scout sections stained with hematoxylin and eosin confirmed plenty of Merkel cell carcinoma along with infiltrating cells.

TRB CDR3 sequencing and data processing of tumor genomic DNA were performed with the immunoSEQ assay. The table was pulled from immuneACCESS by TCRdb, which kept in-frame rearrangements only. Such tables lose some clones; where checked, under half of the loss comes from unresolved V genes, and the rest has no known cause. The sample data list some 14,000 clones, and under 85% of these were observed just once. More than 15% of the sample is held by the ten biggest clonotypes. Results and caveats for the whole study, not just this receptor: No normal tissue biopsies were studied.

The material sequenced was tumor tissue. The chain is assembled from TRBV15 and TRBJ1-4, with the identity of the D gene unclear. The receptor's source is an adult with Merkel cell carcinoma. CDR3 sequence: CATSSQFHEKLFF. The DNA sequence is as follows: TGTGCCACCAGCTCCCAGTTCCATGAAAAACTGTTTTTT.